Following are 9 T cell receptor beta chains from one sample sequenced in a study of blood T cell repertoires in COVID-19. Profiling relied on immunoSEQ multiplex PCR, and the TCRdb table lists in-frame clones only, not all of them. The sample holds under 170,000 clones, around 86% seen once. Sequencing was done on a sample of peripheral blood. The receptors come from a man in his 70s with acute or convalescent COVID-19.

The J gene is TRBJ2-7, the V gene TRBV11-2; unclear D gene. Germline loops: CDR1 SGHAT, CDR2 FQNNGV. The V and J ends lost 0 bases and 1 base respectively, with 7 bases between them. The CDR3 has 14 amino acids. The CDR3 here is CASSLDSYSYEQYF. The CDR3 DNA follows: TGTGCCAGCAGCTTAGATAGCTATTCCTACGAGCAGTACTTC.

This chain uses TRBV5-8 with TRBJ1-5; possibly TRBD1 for D (6 bases). CDR1 is SGHTS, CDR2 YDEGEE, per germline. The CDR3 totals 15 residues. Trimming stripped 5 bases from V and 5 bases from J, with 17 bases between. The CDR3 DNA follows: TGTGCCAGCAGTCACAGGGTGGGGGCCCATCAGCCCCAGCATTTT. Amino acids: CASSHRVGAHQPQHF.

This chain uses TRBV7-9 with TRBJ1-5, with TRBD1 identical over 9 bases. The CDR3 sequence is 17 residues long. Unmatched junction bases numbered 8, after V lost 5 bases and J lost 0 bases. The V gene's germline CDR1 is SEHNR and CDR2 FQNEAQ (reference sequence). In DNA, the CDR3 is TGTGCCAGCAGCCGCGGGACAGGGACCGATAGCAATCAGCCCCAGCATTTT. Protein: CASSRGTGTDSNQPQHF. The variable domain in full, with the rest retrieved from reference TRBV7-9 and TRBJ1-5, is DTGVSQNPRHKITKRGQNVTFRCDPISEHNRLYWYRQTLGQGPEFLTYFQNEAQLEKSRLLSDRFSAERPKGSFSTLEIQRTEQGDSAMYLCASSRGTGTDSNQPQHFGDGTRLSIL.

The V gene is TRBV5-1, the J gene TRBJ1-1; D is uncertain. The germline CDR1 and CDR2 sequences are SGHRS and YFSETQ. CDR3 size: 14 residues. The V and J ends lost 6 bases and 0 bases respectively, with 12 bases between them. The CDR3 DNA reads as TGCGCCAGCACCAGAGCAGGATTGAACACTGAAGCTTTCTTT. It specifies CASTRAGLNTEAFF.

The rearrangement links TRBV29-1 to TRBJ1-2; 9 nucleotides match TRBD1. V lost 4 bases, J lost 3 bases, and 9 bases stayed unmatched. This CDR3 spans 15 amino acids. Germline CDR1 is SQVTM and CDR2 is ANQGSEA. For the CDR3, the DNA is TGCAGCGTTGGGGAGGGACAGGGCGTTTACTATGGCTACACCTTC. It is translated as CSVGEGQGVYYGYTF.

The rearrangement links TRBV6-5 to TRBJ2-1; TRBD2 agrees at 13 bases. The ends lost 10 bases at V and 8 bases at J; junction bases unmatched: 5. The V gene's germline CDR1 is MNHEY and CDR2 SVGAGI. CDR3 length: 13 residues. CDR3 sequence reads: CATRLAGGHEQFF. The CDR3 DNA reads TGTGCCACCCGACTAGCGGGAGGACATGAGCAGTTCTTC.

This sequence joins TRBV14 and TRBJ1-4, with D perhaps TRBD1 (6 bases). Germline CDR1 SGHDN, CDR2 FVKESK. The CDR3 totals 15 residues. V was pared by 4 bases and J by 0 bases, with 9 bases between. In DNA, the CDR3 is TGTGCCAGCAGCCTAGGGACAACAACTAATGAAAAACTGTTTTTT. It codes for CASSLGTTTNEKLFF.

V is TRBV29-1 and J is TRBJ2-3; 14 positions agree with TRBD2. J lost 5 bases, V lost 6 bases, and 10 bases had no gene match. The CDR3 runs 16 residues. Looked up from germline, CDR1 is SQVTM and CDR2 is ANQGSEA. CDR3 bases: TGCAGCGTGGGGACTAGCGGGAGTCTACAGGTAGATACGCAGTATTTT. It yields the protein CSVGTSGSLQVDTQYF.

The genes are TRBV5-1 and TRBJ2-3, with D possibly being TRBD2 (6 bases). CDR1 and CDR2 (germline): SGHRS, YFSETQ. This CDR3 has 13 residues. V was shortened by 4 bases and J by 6 bases, with 12 bases between the two germline ends. The CDR3, as DNA: TGCGCCAGCAGCCGGAGCGGGTTCGATACGCAGTATTTT. Its protein product is CASSRSGFDTQYF.